The subject of this entry is one T cell receptor (beta chain). What it binds is unknown. These data come from a study of shared clonotypes between healthy human individuals. Germline lookup yields CDR1 KGHSH and CDR2 LQKENI. CDR3 length equals 16 residues. The junction had 8 bases not matched to a gene; V was cut back by 4 bases and J by 2 bases. Study findings and constraints: The donor pool, a small one, limited the genetic and exposure-history diversity represented.

The assay was carried out at the deep level. Several immunoSEQ plates received, in even portions, the genomic DNA of each subset. For sorted subsets, about 190 ng DNA per replicate equaled 30,000 or so T cell genomes. Profiling relied on immunoSEQ multiplex PCR, and the TCRdb table lists in-frame clones only, not all of them. The sample shows around 1.6 million clones, nearly 99% of them seen only once. Sequencing used naive CD4+ T cells sorted from blood. Subset given: CD45RA+ positively selected. The sequence came from a man aged 30-40 years in good health. V and J are TRBV18 and TRBJ1-2; TRBD1 matches 9 bases. The CDR3 region has the DNA TGTGCCAGCTCACGATTGGGACAGGGAGACAACTATGGCTACACCTTC. This translates into CASSRLGQGDNYGYTF. The full variable domain, rest sourced from reference TRBV18 and TRBJ1-2, is NAGVMQNPRHLVRRRGQEARLRCSPMKGHSHVYWYRQLPEEGLKFMVYLQKENIIDESGMPKERFSAEFPKEGPSILRIQQVVRGDSAAYFCASSRLGQGDNYGYTFGSGTRLTVV.